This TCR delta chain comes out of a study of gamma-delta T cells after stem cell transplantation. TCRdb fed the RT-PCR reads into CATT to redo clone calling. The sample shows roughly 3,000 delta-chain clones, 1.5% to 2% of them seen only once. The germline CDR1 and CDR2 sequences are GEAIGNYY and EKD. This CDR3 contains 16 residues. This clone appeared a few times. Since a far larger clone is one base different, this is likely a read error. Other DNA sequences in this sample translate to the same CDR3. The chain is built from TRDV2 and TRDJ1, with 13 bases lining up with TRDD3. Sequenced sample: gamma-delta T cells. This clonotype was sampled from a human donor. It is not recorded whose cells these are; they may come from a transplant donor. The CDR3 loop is CACDILLGDTADKLIF. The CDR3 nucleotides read TGTGCCTGTGACATTCTACTGGGGGATACGGCCGACAAACTCATCTTT.